This T cell receptor (beta chain) comes out of a study of cytomegalovirus exposure and HLA in healthy donors. Study-wide results and limits: In a later analysis, donors in an Asian-associated ancestry cluster reportedly had fewer N-insertions in productive TCRs than the cohort mean. Earlier results showed most TCR beta V segments being productive about 87% or about 30% of the time.

In the case of this clone: The antigen remains unidentified.

PCR employed 60 Vbeta and 13 Jbeta primers. Sequenced by immunoSEQ multiplex PCR; TCRdb stores in-frame clones only, minus some. The sample yields fewer than 200,000 clones, around 75% seen once. CDR3 length equals 16 residues. Germline assignment: CDR1 SGHRS and CDR2 YFSETQ. With 0 bases removed from V and 1 base from J, the gap between germline ends came to 11 bases. The sequenced sample was PBMCs. The clonotype originates from a female donor in good health and CMV-seronegative. The chain couples TRBV5-1 to TRBJ2-1; D is perhaps TRBD1 (6 bases). CDR3 coding DNA: TGCGCCAGCAGCTTGGGGCAGGGGTGGTCCTACAATGAGCAGTTCTTC. It specifies CASSLGQGWSYNEQFF.